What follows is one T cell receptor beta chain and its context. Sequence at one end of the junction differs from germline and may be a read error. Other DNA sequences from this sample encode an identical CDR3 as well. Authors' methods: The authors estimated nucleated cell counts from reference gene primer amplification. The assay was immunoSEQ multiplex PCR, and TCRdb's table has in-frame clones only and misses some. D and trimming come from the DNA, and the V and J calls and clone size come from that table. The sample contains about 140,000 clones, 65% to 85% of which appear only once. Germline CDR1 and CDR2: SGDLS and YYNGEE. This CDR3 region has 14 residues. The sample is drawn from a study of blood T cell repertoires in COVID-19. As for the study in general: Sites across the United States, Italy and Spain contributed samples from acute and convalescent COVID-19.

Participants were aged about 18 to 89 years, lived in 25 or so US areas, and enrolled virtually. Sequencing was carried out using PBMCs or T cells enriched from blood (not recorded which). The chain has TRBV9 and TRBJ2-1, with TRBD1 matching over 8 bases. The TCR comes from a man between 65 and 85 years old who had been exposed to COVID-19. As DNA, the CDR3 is TGTGCCAGCAGCGAACAGGGGGAATACAATGAACAGTTCTTC. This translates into CASSEQGEYNEQFF.